The T cell receptor beta chain under discussion was sequenced for a study of shared clonotypes between healthy human individuals. Findings of the study overall: Rarefaction gave evidence that sorted-subset sequencing remained incomplete despite large depth.

Data came from immunoSEQ multiplex PCR; TCRdb stores just in-frame clones and leaves some out. The sample holds approximately 530,000 clones; roughly 95% are singletons and the top ten take about 0.06%. A word on this clone: Its target is unknown.

This TCR derives from a woman in her 30s in good health. The source material was naive CD4+ T cells sorted from blood. Subset defined: CD45RA+ positively selected.

The CDR3 nucleotides read TGCAGCGTTGAAGACCCCAGGGACTACGAGCAGTACTTC. Its translation is CSVEDPRDYEQYF. The rearrangement uses TRBV29-1 and TRBJ2-7, with D possibly being TRBD1 (5 bases). This CDR3 region has 13 residues. V was cut by 0 bases and J by 3 bases, with 9 bases left in between. Germline V CDR1 and CDR2: SQVTM, ANQGSEA.